The sequence of this TCR beta chain was determined in a study of Graves' ophthalmopathy and Graves' hyperthyroidism. RNA transcripts were the template, and TCR beta CDR3 regions were amplified from them. HTBI primers were used in a first-round RT-PCR, which preceded a second-round multiplex PCR. TCRdb re-called the multiplex PCR reads with MiXCR, one entry per CDR3 protein. This sample has hundreds of thousands of distinct CDR3 sequences, with over 40% found just once. Trimming cost V 5 bases and J 2 bases, with 10 bases left between them. The CDR3 runs to 14 residues. Germline CDR1 is KGHDR and CDR2 is SFDVKD.

The specimen was peripheral blood. This clonotype originated in an adult man with Graves' ophthalmopathy. The gene calls are TRBV24-1 and TRBJ2-3; D gene unclear. The CDR3 sequence: CATSAGEYTDTQYF. CDR3 in DNA: TGTGCCACCAGTGCAGGAGAATACACAGATACGCAGTATTTT.